The sample holds a few counts of the clone carrying this TCR beta chain. This sample stems from a study of blood T cell repertoires in COVID-19. Some clones are missing from TCRdb's copy, which holds only in-frame ones; the method was immunoSEQ multiplex PCR. The repertoire includes hundreds of thousands of clones, roughly nine tenths of them detected once, and roughly 1% sits in the top ten. V lost 1 base to trimming and J lost 2 bases, with 8 bases between them. This CDR3 comprises 14 residues. In germline, CDR1 is SEHNR, CDR2 FQNEAQ (reference sequence). The cohort comprised adults aged about 18 to 100 years residing in about two dozen US areas.

The specimen was PBMCs or T cells enriched from blood (not recorded which). This sequence joins TRBV7-9 and TRBJ1-2; no reliable D call. This clonotype originated in a young man who had recovered from COVID-19. For the CDR3, the DNA is TGTGCCAGCAGCTTAGAGTCCGGGAACTATGGCTACACCTTC. Protein: CASSLESGNYGYTF.